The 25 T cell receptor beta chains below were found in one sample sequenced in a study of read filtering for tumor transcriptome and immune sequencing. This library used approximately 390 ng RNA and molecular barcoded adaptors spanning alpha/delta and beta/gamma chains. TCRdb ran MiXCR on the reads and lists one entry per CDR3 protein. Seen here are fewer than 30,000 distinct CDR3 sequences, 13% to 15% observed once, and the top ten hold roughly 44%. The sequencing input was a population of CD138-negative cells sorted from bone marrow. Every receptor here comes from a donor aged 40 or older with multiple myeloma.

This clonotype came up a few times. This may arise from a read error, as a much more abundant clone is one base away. The CDR3 region has the DNA TGTGCCTGGGGTGTGGCAGGGGGCAATCAGCCCCAGCATTTT. Protein: CAWGVAGGNQPQHF. The J gene is TRBJ1-5, the V gene TRBV30; the D gene is possibly TRBD1 (6 bases). The CDR3 contains 14 residues. Germline CDR1 is GTSNPN and CDR2 is SVGIG (reference sequence).

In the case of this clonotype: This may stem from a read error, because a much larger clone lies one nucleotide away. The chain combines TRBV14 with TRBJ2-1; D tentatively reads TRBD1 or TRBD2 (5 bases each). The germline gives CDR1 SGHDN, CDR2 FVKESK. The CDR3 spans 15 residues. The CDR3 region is CASSPPGRVPNEQLF. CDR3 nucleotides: TGTGCCAGCAGCCCCCCGGGACGAGTGCCCAATGAGCAGCTCTTC. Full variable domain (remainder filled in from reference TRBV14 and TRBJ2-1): EAGVTQFPSHSVIEKGQTVTLRCDPISGHDNLYWYRRVMGKEIKFLLHFVKESKQDESGMPNNRFLAERTGGTYSTLKVQPAELEDSGVYFCASSPPGRVPNEQLFGPGTRLTVL.

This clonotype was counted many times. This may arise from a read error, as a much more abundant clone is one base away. DNA of the CDR3: TGTGCCAGCAGCTTTAGCGGGCGCCCCAGAAGGTTCTTC. Translated, it gives CASSFSGRPRRFF. The rearrangement joins TRBV7-2 to TRBJ2-1, with 7 positions matching TRBD2. V was pared by 3 bases and J by 15 bases, with 11 bases of the junction left unmatched. There are 13 residues in the CDR3. Germline loops: CDR1 SGHTA, CDR2 FQGNSA. The entire variable domain, with the rest obtained from reference TRBV7-2 and TRBJ2-1, is as follows: GAGVSQSPSNKVTEKGKDVELRCDPISGHTALYWYRQSLGQGLEFLIYFQGNSAPDKSGLPSDRFSAERTGGSVSTLTIQRTQQEDSAVYLCASSFSGRPRRFFGPGTRLTVL.

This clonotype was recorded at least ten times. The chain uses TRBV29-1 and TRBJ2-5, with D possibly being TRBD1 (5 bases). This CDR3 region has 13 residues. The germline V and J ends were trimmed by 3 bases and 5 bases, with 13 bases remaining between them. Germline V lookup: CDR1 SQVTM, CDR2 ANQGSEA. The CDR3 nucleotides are TGCAGCGTTGAGGCAGGGTGGTGGGAGACCCAGTACTTC. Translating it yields CSVEAGWWETQYF.

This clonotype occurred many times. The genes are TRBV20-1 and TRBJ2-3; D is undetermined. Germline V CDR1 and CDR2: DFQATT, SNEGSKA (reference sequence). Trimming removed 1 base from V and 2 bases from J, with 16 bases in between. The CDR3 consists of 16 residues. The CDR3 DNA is TGCAGTGCTAGAGGCGCGGAGCCGCCCTTCACAGATACGCAGTATTTT. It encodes CSARGAEPPFTDTQYF.

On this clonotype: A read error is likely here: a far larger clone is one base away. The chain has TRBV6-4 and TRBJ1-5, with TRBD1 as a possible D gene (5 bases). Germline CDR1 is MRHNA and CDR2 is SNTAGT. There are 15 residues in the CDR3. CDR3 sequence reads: CAGSGTAWSNQPQHF. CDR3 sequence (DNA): TGTGCCGGCAGCGGGACGGCTTGGAGCAATCAGCCCCAGCATTTT.

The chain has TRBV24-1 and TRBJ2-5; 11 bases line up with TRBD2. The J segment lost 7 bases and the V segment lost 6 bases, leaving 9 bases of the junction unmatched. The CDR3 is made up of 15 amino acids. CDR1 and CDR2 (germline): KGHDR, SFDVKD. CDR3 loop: CATSRRLAGKVTQYF. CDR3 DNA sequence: TGTGCCACCAGTCGACGACTAGCGGGAAAGGTGACCCAGTACTTC.

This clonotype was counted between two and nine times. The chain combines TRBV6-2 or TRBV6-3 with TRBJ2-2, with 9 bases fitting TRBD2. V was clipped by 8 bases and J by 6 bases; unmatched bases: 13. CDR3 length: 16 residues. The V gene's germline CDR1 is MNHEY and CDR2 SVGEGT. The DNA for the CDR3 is TGTGCCAGCTGCTTAGCGGGAGAAGGGCGACCCGGGGAGCTGTTTTTT. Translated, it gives CASCLAGEGRPGELFF.

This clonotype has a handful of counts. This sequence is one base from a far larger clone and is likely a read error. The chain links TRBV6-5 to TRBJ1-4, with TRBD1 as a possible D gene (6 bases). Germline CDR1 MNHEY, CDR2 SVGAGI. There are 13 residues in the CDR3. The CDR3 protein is CASSETGSERLFF. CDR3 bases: TGTGCCAGCAGTGAAACAGGGAGTGAAAGACTGTTTTTT.

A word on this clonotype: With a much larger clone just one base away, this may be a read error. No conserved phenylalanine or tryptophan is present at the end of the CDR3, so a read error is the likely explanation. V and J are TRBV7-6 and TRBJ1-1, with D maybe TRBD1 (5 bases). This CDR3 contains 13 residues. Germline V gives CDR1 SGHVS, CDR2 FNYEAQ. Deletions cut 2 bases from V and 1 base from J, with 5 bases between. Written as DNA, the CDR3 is TGTGCCAGCAGCTTACAGGGGAACACTGAAGCTTTCTTG. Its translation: CASSLQGNTEAFL.

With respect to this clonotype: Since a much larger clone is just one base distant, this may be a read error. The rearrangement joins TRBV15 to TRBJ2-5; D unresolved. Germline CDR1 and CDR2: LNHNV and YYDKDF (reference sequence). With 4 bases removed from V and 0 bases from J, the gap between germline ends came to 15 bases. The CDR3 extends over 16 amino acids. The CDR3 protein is CATSKVEPPYQETQYF. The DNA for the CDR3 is TGTGCCACCAGCAAAGTGGAACCTCCGTACCAAGAGACCCAGTACTTC.

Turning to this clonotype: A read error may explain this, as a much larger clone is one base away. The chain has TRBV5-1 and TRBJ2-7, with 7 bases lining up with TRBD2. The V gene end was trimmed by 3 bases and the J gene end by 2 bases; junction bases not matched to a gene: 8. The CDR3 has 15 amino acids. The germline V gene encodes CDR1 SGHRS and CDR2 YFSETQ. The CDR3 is CASSSASGGAYEQYF. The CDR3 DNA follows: TGCGCCAGCAGCTCGGCTAGCGGAGGGGCCTACGAGCAGTACTTC.

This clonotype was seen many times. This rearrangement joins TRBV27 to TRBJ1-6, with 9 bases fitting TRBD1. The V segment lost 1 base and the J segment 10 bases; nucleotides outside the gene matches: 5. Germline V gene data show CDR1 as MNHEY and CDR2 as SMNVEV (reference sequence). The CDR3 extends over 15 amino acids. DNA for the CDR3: TGTGCCAGCAGTTTATTGCCGGACAGGGGATCACCCCTCCACTTT. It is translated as CASSLLPDRGSPLHF.

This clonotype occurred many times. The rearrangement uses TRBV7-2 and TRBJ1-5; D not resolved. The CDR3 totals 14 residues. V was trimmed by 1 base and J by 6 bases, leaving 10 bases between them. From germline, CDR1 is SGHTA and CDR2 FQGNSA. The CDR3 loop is CASSLVEVGQPQHF. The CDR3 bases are TGTGCCAGCAGCTTAGTGGAAGTTGGTCAGCCCCAGCATTTT.

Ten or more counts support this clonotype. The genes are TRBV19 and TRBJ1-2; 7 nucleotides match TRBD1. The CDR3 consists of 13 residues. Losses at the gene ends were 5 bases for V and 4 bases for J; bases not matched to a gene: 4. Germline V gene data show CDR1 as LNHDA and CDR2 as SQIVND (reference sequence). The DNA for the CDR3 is TGTGCCAGTAGTGCCGACAGGGTCTATGGCTACACCTTC. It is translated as CASSADRVYGYTF.

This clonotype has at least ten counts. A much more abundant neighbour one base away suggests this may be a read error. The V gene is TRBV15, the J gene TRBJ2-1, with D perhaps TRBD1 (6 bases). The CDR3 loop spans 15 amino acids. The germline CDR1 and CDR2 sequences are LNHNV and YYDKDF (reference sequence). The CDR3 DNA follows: TGTGCCACCAGCCCCCCTCGGCAGGGGCACAATGGGCAGTTCTTC. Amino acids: CATSPPRQGHNGQFF.

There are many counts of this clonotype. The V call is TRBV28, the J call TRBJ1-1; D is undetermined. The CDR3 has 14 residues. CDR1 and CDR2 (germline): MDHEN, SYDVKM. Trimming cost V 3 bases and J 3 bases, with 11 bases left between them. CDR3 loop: CASSFPGGDTEAFF. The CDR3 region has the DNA TGTGCCAGCAGTTTTCCAGGAGGAGACACTGAAGCTTTCTTT.

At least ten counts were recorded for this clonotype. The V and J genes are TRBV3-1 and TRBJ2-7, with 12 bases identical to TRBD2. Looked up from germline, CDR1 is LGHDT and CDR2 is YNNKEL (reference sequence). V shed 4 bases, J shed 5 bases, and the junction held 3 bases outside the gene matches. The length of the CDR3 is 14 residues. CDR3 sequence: CASSPWTSGNEQYF. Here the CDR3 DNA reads TGTGCCAGCAGCCCCTGGACTAGCGGGAACGAGCAGTACTTC.

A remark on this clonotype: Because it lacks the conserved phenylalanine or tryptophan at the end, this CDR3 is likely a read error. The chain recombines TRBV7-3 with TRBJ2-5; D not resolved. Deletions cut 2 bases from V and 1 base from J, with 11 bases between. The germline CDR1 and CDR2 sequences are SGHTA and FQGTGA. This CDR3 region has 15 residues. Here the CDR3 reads CASSLSGPRQETQYS. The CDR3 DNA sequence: TGTGCCAGCAGCTTATCCGGACCCCGCCAAGAGACCCAGTACTCC.

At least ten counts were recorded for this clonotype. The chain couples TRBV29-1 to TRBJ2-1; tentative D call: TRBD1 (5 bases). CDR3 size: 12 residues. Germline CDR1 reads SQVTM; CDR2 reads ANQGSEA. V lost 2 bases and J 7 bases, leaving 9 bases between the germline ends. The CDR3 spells CSVERGYNEQFF. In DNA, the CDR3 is TGCAGCGTTGAAAGGGGATATAATGAGCAGTTCTTC.

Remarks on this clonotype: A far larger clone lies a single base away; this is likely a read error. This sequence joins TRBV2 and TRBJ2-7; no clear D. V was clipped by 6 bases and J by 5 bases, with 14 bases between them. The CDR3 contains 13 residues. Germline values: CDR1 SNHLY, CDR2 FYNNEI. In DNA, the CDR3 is TGTGCCAGCAGCTTAAGTAGCCTCCACGAGCAGTACTTC. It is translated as CASSLSSLHEQYF.

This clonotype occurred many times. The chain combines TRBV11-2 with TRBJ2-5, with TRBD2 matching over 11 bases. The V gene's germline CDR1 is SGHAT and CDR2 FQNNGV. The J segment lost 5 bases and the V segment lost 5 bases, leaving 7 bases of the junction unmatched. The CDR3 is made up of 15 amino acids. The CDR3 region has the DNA TGTGCCAGCAGCAAACTAGCGGGAGTTGTGGAGACCCAGTACTTC. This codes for CASSKLAGVVETQYF.

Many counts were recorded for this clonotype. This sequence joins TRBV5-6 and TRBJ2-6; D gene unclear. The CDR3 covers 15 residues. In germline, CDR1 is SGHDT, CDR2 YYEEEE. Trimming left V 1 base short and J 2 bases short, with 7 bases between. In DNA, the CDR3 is TGTGCCAGCAGCTTGACAGTAACTGGGGCCAACGTCCTGACTTTC. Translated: CASSLTVTGANVLTF.

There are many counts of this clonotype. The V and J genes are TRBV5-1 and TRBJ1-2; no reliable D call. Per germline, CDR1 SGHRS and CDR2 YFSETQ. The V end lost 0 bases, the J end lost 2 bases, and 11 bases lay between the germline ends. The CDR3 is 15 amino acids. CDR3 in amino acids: CASSLDGRTNYGYTF. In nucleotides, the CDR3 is TGCGCCAGCAGCTTGGACGGGAGAACGAACTATGGCTACACCTTC. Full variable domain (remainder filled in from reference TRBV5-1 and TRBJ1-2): KAGVTQTPRYLIKTRGQQVTLSCSPISGHRSVSWYQQTPGQGLQFLFEYFSETQRNKGNFPGRFSGRQFSNSRSEMNVSTLELGDSALYLCASSLDGRTNYGYTFGSGTRLTVV.

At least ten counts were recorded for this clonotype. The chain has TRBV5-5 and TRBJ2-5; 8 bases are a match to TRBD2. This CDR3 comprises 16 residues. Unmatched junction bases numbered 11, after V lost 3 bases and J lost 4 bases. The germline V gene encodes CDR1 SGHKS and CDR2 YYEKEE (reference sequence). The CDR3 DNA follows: TGTGCCAGCAGCTGGGTCCCGGGAGGGGGTGGAGAGACCCAGTACTTC. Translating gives CASSWVPGGGGETQYF.